This TCR beta chain stems from a study of T cells in Graves' hyperthyroidism and ophthalmopathy. The investigators amplified TCR beta CDR3 regions from RNA transcripts. Initially, a first-round RT-PCR of the TCR CDR3 employed the HTBI primer set. MiXCR, run by TCRdb on the multiplex PCR reads, gives a single entry per CDR3 protein. The repertoire holds about 290,000 distinct CDR3 sequences, with roughly 20% as singletons. The PBMCs were sourced from fresh peripheral blood (approximately 9 ml). This clonotype has at least ten counts. Input material: blood. The source is a man aged 50 to 60 with Graves' ophthalmopathy.

The CDR3 sequence: CASSLAFSDEQFF. The CDR3 DNA is TGCGCCAGCAGCTTGGCTTTTTCTGATGAGCAGTTCTTC. This rearrangement joins TRBV5-1 to TRBJ2-1; D unresolved. Germline V lookup: CDR1 SGHRS, CDR2 YFSETQ. This CDR3 is 13 amino acids long. Deletions cut 0 bases from V and 8 bases from J, with 9 bases between.